Listed here are 22 T cell receptor beta chains from one sample, sequenced in a study of breast tumors, draining lymph nodes, adjacent tissues. From the multiplex PCR reads, TCRdb called clonotypes with MiXCR, one entry per CDR3 protein. Of approximately 190,000 distinct CDR3 sequences detected, 25% to 40% appear once; the ten largest clones hold approximately 4.3%. The lymph nodes were axillary draining lymph nodes from breast cancer patients. What was sequenced was axillary lymph node tissue. These receptors all come from a female donor with breast cancer. Some clones in this sample may be carry-over from other donors' samples.

This clonotype was counted ten times or more. This rearrangement joins TRBV20-1 to TRBJ1-2, with 12 bases aligning to TRBD1. The CDR3 has 15 residues. The V gene's germline CDR1 is DFQATT and CDR2 SNEGSKA (reference sequence). The V and J ends lost 6 bases and 6 bases, in that order; junction bases with no gene match: 11. CDR3 residues: CSAPEMGQGADGYTF. The DNA of the CDR3 is TGCAGTGCACCTGAGATGGGACAGGGGGCGGATGGCTACACCTTC.

In its sample, this clonotype was seen many times. The rearrangement joins TRBV20-1 to TRBJ2-1; 10 bases are shared with TRBD2. CDR3 length: 14 amino acids. The trim removed 5 bases at V and 6 bases at J, leaving 7 bases unmatched. Germline assignment: CDR1 DFQATT and CDR2 SNEGSKA (reference sequence). This CDR3 is CSAPPGLASNEQFF. The CDR3 DNA reads as TGCAGTGCTCCACCGGGACTAGCGAGCAATGAGCAGTTCTTC.

This clonotype was seen many times. The chain joins TRBV7-9 to TRBJ1-3, with 10 bases matching TRBD1. Trimming at V came to 6 bases and at J to 0 bases, leaving 5 bases not matched to a gene. The CDR3 runs to 16 residues. The germline V gene has CDR1 SEHNR and CDR2 FQNEAQ (reference sequence). CDR3 region: CASRTGQGFSGNTIYF. For the CDR3, the DNA is TGTGCCAGCAGAACGGGACAGGGGTTCTCTGGAAACACCATATATTTT.

This clonotype was recorded only once. This chain uses TRBV5-6 with TRBJ2-7; TRBD1 might be the D (6 bases). V was cut by 4 bases and J by 3 bases, with 17 bases left in between. CDR1 is SGHDT, CDR2 YYEEEE, per germline. This CDR3 spans 15 amino acids. The DNA for the CDR3 is TGTGCCAGCAGCATACAGGGAATTGGATTCTACGAGCAGTACTTC. Translating it yields CASSIQGIGFYEQYF.

At least ten counts were recorded for this clonotype. The chain joins TRBV10-3 to TRBJ1-2; 7 nucleotides match TRBD1. Losses at the gene ends were 0 bases for V and 0 bases for J; bases not matched to a gene: 1. Looked up from germline, CDR1 is ENHRY and CDR2 is SYGVKD. This CDR3 is built from 15 residues. CDR3 in DNA: TGTGCCATCAGTGAGTCGGGGACAGCTAACTATGGCTACACCTTC. It specifies CAISESGTANYGYTF.

This clonotype was seen ten or more times. The chain links TRBV4-1 to TRBJ2-7; 11 bases map to TRBD1. There are 15 residues in the CDR3. The germline V gene has CDR1 MGHRA and CDR2 YSYEKL. Trimming took 4 bases from V and 3 from J; bases not matched to a gene: 5. CDR3 bases: TGCGCCAGCAGCCGAGCCGGGACAGGGGGCTACGAGCAGTACTTC. As protein: CASSRAGTGGYEQYF.

This clonotype has at least ten counts. This sequence joins TRBV2 and TRBJ2-5; D is unclear. V was clipped by 2 bases and J by 4 bases, with 8 bases between them. CDR1 SNHLY and CDR2 FYNNEI come from the germline V gene. This CDR3 is built from 13 residues. The CDR3 bases are TGTGCCAGCAGTGAAAAGCCTTCAGAGACCCAGTACTTC. Protein: CASSEKPSETQYF.

Many counts were recorded for this clonotype. The chain combines TRBV6-1 with TRBJ2-2, with D hard to call. Trimming removed 3 bases at V and 9 bases at J, with 2 bases between. This CDR3 has 10 residues. Germline-derived CDR1 and CDR2 are MNHNS and SASEGT. For the CDR3, the DNA is TGTGCCAGCAGTGAGTGGGAGCTGTTTTTT. As protein: CASSEWELFF.

The chain joins TRBV14 to TRBJ2-7; D remains unclear. This CDR3 contains 12 residues. Germline CDR1 is SGHDN and CDR2 is FVKESK. V was pared by 1 base and J by 5 bases, with 6 bases between. Written as DNA, the CDR3 is TGTGCCAGCAGCCAAGTCGAGGACGAGCAGTACTTC. It yields the protein CASSQVEDEQYF.

The sample holds a few counts of this clonotype. This may be a read error, as it is one base from a much larger clone. The conserved final phenylalanine or tryptophan is absent from the CDR3, which likely points to a read error. The chain has TRBV9 and TRBJ2-7, with D maybe TRBD2 (6 bases). Trimming pared 4 bases from V and 3 bases from J, leaving 11 bases between. Germline values: CDR1 SGDLS, CDR2 YYNGEE. CDR3 size: 13 residues. The CDR3 region has the DNA TGTGCCAGCAGCCCGAGAGCGGGCTACGAGCAGTACTCC. Its protein is CASSPRAGYEQYS.

This clonotype occurred many times. V is TRBV20-1 and J is TRBJ2-5; 7 bases line up with TRBD2. The CDR3 spans 16 residues. CDR1 and CDR2 from the germline V gene are DFQATT and SNEGSKA (reference sequence). The V and J ends lost 0 bases and 5 bases, in that order; junction bases with no gene match: 12. The CDR3 coding sequence is TGCAGTGCTAGAGATCAGGCGCTAGCGGTCGGGGAGACCCAGTACTTC. This codes for CSARDQALAVGETQYF.

This clonotype was found many times. The chain recombines TRBV20-1 with TRBJ2-7; D remains ambiguous. V lost 5 bases to trimming and J lost 4 bases, with 27 bases between them. There are 17 residues in the CDR3. CDR1 and CDR2 (germline): DFQATT, SNEGSKA (reference sequence). CDR3: CSAHPPARHSFSYEQYF. The CDR3 DNA reads TGCAGTGCTCACCCCCCCGCCCGTCACAGCTTTTCTTACGAGCAGTACTTC.

This clonotype occurred many times. The chain combines TRBV20-1 with TRBJ1-5, with a possible D match to TRBD1 (5 bases). CDR3 length: 15 amino acids. Germline V CDR1 and CDR2: DFQATT, SNEGSKA (reference sequence). The germline V and J ends were trimmed by 3 bases and 6 bases, with 18 bases remaining between them. CDR3 in DNA: TGCAGTGCTAGTAGCGGAGGGGCGGGCCGTCAGCCCCAGCATTTT. It is translated as CSASSGGAGRQPQHF.

Concerning this clonotype: Just one base apart from a much larger clone, this may be a read error. The rearrangement joins TRBV7-2 to TRBJ2-5; a possible D gene is TRBD1 (5 bases). Germline-derived CDR1 and CDR2 are SGHTA and FQGNSA. Between the trimmed V and J ends, which lost 3 bases and 2 bases, there was a span of 25 bases. The CDR3 loop spans 19 amino acids. CDR3 loop: CASSFLRGQRGRVQETQYF. CDR3 nucleotides: TGTGCCAGCAGCTTCCTACGAGGCCAAAGAGGCAGGGTGCAAGAGACCCAGTACTTC.

This clonotype was counted ten times or more. This chain joins TRBV5-8 and TRBJ2-7; TRBD2 is a possible D gene (6 bases). Deletions cut 3 bases from V and 4 bases from J, with 11 bases between. CDR3 length equals 13 residues. Germline lookup yields CDR1 SGHTS and CDR2 YDEGEE. The DNA of the CDR3 is TGTGCCAGCAGCTCTCGGGGGAAGTACGAGCAGTACTTC. Translated: CASSSRGKYEQYF.

This clonotype was picked up many times. The chain uses TRBV9 and TRBJ2-5, with 7 bases matching TRBD2. This CDR3 is built from 12 residues. The trim removed 7 bases at V and 2 bases at J, leaving 2 bases unmatched. Germline-derived CDR1 and CDR2 are SGDLS and YYNGEE. DNA for the CDR3: TGTGCCAGCGGGGGGGGACAAGAGACCCAGTACTTC. Translating it yields CASGGGQETQYF.

In this sample, this clonotype turned up many times. The rearrangement uses TRBV28 and TRBJ1-4; D not resolved. This CDR3 has 15 amino acids. CDR1 and CDR2 (germline): MDHEN, SYDVKM. V was cut by 6 bases and J by 8 bases, with 19 bases left in between. The CDR3 DNA reads as TGTGCCAGCAGCGACTCCGGACGCCCTGGGGAAAAACTGTTTTTT. This sequence encodes CASSDSGRPGEKLFF.

The chain joins TRBV2 to TRBJ1-6, with D possibly being TRBD1 (5 bases). Germline V gene sequence: CDR1 SNHLY, CDR2 FYNNEI. The CDR3 contains 14 residues. V was shortened by 2 bases and J by 9 bases, with 11 bases between the two germline ends. The CDR3 nucleotides read TGTGCCAGCAGTGAACAGGGTTGGGGTTCACCCCTCCACTTT. Its translation is CASSEQGWGSPLHF.

In this sample, this clonotype turned up many times. This sequence joins TRBV30 and TRBJ2-7; TRBD1 aligns across 9 bases. The CDR3 is made up of 16 amino acids. Germline V gives CDR1 GTSNPN, CDR2 SVGIG (reference sequence). V was clipped by 2 bases and J by 1 base; unmatched bases: 9. Written as DNA, the CDR3 is TGTGCCTGGAGTCTACCGACAGGGGGAACATCCTACGAGCAGTACTTC. Its translation: CAWSLPTGGTSYEQYF.

This clonotype occurred many times. The genes are TRBV20-1 and TRBJ2-7; D not resolved. CDR1 is DFQATT and CDR2 is SNEGSKA in the germline V gene (reference sequence). The CDR3 has 13 amino acids. The ends were cut back, 3 bases at V and 1 base at J, with 10 bases in the middle. The CDR3 loop is CSASLLPSYEQYF. In nucleotides, the CDR3 is TGCAGTGCTAGCTTACTTCCTTCCTACGAGCAGTACTTC.

The V call is TRBV4-1, the J call TRBJ1-3; 7 bases are a match to TRBD1. This CDR3 is built from 15 residues. V lost 1 base to trimming and J lost 2 bases; unmatched junction nucleotides: 2. Germline loops: CDR1 MGHRA, CDR2 YSYEKL. DNA of the CDR3: TGCGCCAGCAGCCAAGGAGGGGGCACTGGAAACACCATATATTTT. Its protein product is CASSQGGGTGNTIYF.

At least ten counts were recorded for this clonotype. CDR3 in DNA: TGTGCCAGCAGCGGGACAGGGAGCGGCTACACCTTC. It codes for CASSGTGSGYTF. The genes are TRBV27 and TRBJ1-2; TRBD1 agrees at 9 bases. Germline assignment: CDR1 MNHEY and CDR2 SMNVEV (reference sequence). The V and J ends lost 6 bases and 8 bases, in that order; junction bases with no gene match: 4. The CDR3 sequence is 12 residues long.